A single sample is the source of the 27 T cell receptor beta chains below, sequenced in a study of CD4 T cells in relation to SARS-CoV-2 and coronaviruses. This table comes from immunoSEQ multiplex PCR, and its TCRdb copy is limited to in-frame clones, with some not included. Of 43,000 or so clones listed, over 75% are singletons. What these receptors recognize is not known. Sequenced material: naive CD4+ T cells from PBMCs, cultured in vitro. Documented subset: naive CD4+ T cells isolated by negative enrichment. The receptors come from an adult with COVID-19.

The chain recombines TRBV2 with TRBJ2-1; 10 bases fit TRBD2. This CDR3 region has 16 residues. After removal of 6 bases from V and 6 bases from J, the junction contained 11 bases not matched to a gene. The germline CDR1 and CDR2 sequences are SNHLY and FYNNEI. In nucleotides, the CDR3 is TGTGCCAGCAGCGATGCTCAGGGACTAGCGTTCAATGAGCAGTTCTTC. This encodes CASSDAQGLAFNEQFF.

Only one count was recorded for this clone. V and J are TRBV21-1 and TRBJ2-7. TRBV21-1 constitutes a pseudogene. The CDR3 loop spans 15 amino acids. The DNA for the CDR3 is TGTGCCAGCAGCAAAGTGGGGGACCTATCCTACGAGCAGTACTTC. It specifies CASSKVGDLSYEQYF.

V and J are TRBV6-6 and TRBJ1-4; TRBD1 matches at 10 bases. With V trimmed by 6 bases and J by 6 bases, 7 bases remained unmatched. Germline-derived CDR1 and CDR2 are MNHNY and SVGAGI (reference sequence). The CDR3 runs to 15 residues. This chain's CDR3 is CASRGRGTGDEKLFF. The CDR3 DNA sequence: TGTGCCAGCAGGGGACGCGGGACAGGGGATGAAAAACTGTTTTTT.

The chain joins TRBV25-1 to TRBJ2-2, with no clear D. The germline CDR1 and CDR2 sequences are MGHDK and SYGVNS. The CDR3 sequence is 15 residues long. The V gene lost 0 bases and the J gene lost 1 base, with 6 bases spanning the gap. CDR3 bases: TGTGCCAGCAGTGAATATGGTATGAACACCGGGGAGCTGTTTTTT. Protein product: CASSEYGMNTGELFF.

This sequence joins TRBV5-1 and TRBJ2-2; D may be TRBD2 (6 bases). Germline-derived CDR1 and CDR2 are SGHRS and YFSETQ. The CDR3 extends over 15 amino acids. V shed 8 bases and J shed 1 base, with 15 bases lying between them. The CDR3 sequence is CASRGGRENTGELFF. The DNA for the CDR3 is TGCGCCAGTAGAGGCGGGCGGGAGAACACCGGGGAGCTGTTTTTT.

The CDR3 spells CASSEAGTQYF. The CDR3 bases are TGTGCCAGCAGTGAAGCCGGTACGCAGTATTTT. The chain joins TRBV6-1 to TRBJ2-3; the D is unclear. This CDR3 has 11 amino acids. Deletions cut 0 bases from V and 8 bases from J, with 3 bases between. Germline lookup yields CDR1 MNHNS and CDR2 SASEGT.

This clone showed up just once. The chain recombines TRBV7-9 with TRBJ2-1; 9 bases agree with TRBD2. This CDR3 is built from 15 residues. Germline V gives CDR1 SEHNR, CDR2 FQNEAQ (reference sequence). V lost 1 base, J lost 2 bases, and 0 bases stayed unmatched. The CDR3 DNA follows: TGTGCCAGCAGCTTAGAGCGGGGGGCCTACAATGAGCAGTTCTTC. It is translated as CASSLERGAYNEQFF.

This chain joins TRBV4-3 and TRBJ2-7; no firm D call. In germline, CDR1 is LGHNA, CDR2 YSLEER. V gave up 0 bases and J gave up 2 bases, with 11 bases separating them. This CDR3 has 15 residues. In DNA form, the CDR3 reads TGCGCCAGCAGCCAAGATGCCCTCGTAACCTACGAGCAGTACTTC. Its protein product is CASSQDALVTYEQYF.

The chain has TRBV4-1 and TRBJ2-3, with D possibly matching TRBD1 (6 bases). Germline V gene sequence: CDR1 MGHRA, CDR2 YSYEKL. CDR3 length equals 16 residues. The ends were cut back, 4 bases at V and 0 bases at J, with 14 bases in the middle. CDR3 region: CASSPRTAESTDTQYF. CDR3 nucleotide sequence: TGCGCCAGCAGCCCACGGACAGCGGAAAGCACAGATACGCAGTATTTT.

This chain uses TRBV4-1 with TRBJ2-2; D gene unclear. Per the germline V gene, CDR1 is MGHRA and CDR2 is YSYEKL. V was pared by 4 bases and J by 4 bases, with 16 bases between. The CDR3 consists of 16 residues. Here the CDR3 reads CASSPLRATSTGELFF. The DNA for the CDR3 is TGCGCCAGCAGCCCGCTCCGGGCGACGAGCACCGGGGAGCTGTTTTTT.

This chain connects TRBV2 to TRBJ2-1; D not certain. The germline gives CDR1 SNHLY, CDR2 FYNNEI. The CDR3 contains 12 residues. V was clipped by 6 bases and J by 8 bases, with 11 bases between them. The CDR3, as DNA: TGTGCCAGCAGCAAAAACGGATATGAGCAGTTCTTC. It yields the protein CASSKNGYEQFF. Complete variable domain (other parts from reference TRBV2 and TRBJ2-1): EPEVTQTPSHQVTQMGQEVILRCVPISNHLYFYWYRQILGQKVEFLVSFYNNEISEKSEIFDDQFSVERPDGSNFTLKIRSTKLEDSAMYFCASSKNGYEQFFGPGTRLTVL.

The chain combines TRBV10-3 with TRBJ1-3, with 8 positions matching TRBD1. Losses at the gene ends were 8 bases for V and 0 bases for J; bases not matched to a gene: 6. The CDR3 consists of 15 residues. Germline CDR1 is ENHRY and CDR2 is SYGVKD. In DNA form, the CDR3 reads TGTGCCATCCGACCGGGACAGGCCTCTGGAAACACCATATATTTT. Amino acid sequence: CAIRPGQASGNTIYF.

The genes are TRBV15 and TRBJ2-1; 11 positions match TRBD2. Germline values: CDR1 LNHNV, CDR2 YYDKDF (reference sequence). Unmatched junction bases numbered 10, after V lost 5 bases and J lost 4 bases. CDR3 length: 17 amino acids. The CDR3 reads CATSESGLAGDYNEQFF. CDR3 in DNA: TGTGCCACCAGCGAAAGCGGACTAGCGGGCGATTACAATGAGCAGTTCTTC.

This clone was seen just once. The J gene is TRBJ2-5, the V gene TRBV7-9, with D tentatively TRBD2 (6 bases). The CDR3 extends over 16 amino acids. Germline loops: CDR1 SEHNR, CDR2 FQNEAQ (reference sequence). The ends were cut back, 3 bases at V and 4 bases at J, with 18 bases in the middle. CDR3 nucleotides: TGTGCCAGCAGCTTGTTTGGCGGGAAGGTTAGAGAGACCCAGTACTTC. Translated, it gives CASSLFGGKVRETQYF.

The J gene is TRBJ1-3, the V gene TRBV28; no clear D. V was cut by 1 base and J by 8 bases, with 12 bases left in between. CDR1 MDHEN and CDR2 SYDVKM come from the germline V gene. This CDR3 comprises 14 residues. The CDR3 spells CASSLSLSQDTIYF. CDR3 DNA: TGTGCCAGCAGTTTATCTCTGAGTCAGGACACCATATATTTT. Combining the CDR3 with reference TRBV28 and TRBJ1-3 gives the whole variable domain DVKVTQSSRYLVKRTGEKVFLECVQDMDHENMFWYRQDPGLGLRLIYFSYDVKMKEKGDIPEGYSVSREKKERFSLILESASTNQTSMYLCASSLSLSQDTIYFGEGSWLTVV.

The CDR3 here is CASSQDPDQPQHF. Here the CDR3 DNA reads TGTGCCAGCAGCCAAGATCCGGATCAGCCCCAGCATTTT. This sequence joins TRBV3-1 (or the pseudogene TRBV3-2) and TRBJ1-5; D ambiguous. V shed 0 bases and J shed 5 bases, with 5 bases lying between them. Germline V gives CDR1 LGHDT, CDR2 YNNKEL (reference sequence). The CDR3 runs 13 residues.

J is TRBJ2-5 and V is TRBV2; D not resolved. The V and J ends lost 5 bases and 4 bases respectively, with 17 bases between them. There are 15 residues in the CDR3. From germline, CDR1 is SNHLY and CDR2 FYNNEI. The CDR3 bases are TGTGCCAGCAGTCTCTCGATGGGCTCCAGAGAGACCCAGTACTTC. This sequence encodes CASSLSMGSRETQYF. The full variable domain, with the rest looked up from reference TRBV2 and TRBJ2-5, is EPEVTQTPSHQVTQMGQEVILRCVPISNHLYFYWYRQILGQKVEFLVSFYNNEISEKSEIFDDQFSVERPDGSNFTLKIRSTKLEDSAMYFCASSLSMGSRETQYFGPGTRLLVL.

The CDR3 sequence is CAISESASYNEQFF. CDR3 in DNA: TGTGCCATCAGTGAGTCGGCGTCCTACAATGAGCAGTTCTTC. This chain joins TRBV10-3 and TRBJ2-1; D is unclear. CDR1 ENHRY and CDR2 SYGVKD come from the germline V gene. This CDR3 comprises 14 residues. V was trimmed by 0 bases and J by 1 base, leaving 4 bases between them.

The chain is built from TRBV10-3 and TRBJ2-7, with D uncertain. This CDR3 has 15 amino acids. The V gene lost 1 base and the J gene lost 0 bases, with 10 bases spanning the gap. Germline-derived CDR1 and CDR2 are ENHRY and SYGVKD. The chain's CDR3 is CAISEFKGSSYEQYF. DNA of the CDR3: TGTGCCATCAGTGAGTTCAAGGGAAGCTCCTACGAGCAGTACTTC.

The CDR3, as DNA: TGTGCCAGTAGCACCCCAGGGGGGCGCACTATCAATCAGCCCCAGCATTTT. Protein sequence: CASSTPGGRTINQPQHF. The chain employs TRBV19 and TRBJ1-5, with TRBD1 matching over 7 bases. Germline CDR1 and CDR2: LNHDA and SQIVND (reference sequence). This CDR3 region has 17 residues. The trim removed 6 bases at V and 3 bases at J, leaving 14 bases unmatched. Complete variable domain (other parts from reference TRBV19 and TRBJ1-5): DGGITQSPKYLFRKEGQNVTLSCEQNLNHDAMYWYRQDPGQGLRLIYYSQIVNDFQKGDIAEGYSVSREKKESFPLTVTSAQKNPTAFYLCASSTPGGRTINQPQHFGDGTRLSIL.

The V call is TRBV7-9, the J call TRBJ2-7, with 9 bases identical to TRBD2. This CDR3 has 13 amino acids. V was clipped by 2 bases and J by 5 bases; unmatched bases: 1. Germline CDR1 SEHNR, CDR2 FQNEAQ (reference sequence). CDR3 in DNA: TGTGCCAGCAGCTTAATAGCGGGAGACGAGCAGTACTTC. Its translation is CASSLIAGDEQYF.

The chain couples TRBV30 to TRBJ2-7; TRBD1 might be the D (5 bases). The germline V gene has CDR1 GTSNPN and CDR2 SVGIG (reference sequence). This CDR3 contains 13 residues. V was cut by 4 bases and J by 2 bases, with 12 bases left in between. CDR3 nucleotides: TGTGCCTGGACTCCGAGACAGACCTACGAGCAGTACTTC. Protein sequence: CAWTPRQTYEQYF.

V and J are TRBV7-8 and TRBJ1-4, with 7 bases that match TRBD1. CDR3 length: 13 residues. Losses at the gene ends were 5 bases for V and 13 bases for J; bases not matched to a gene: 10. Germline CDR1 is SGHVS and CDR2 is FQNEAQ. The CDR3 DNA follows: TGTGCCAGCAGCGAAACAGACAGGGTTCGACTGTTTTTT. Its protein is CASSETDRVRLFF.

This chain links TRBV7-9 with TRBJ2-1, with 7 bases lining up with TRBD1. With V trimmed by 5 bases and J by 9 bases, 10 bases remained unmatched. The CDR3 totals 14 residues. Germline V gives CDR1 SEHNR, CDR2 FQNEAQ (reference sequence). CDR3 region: CASSARDSGIEQFF. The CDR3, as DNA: TGTGCCAGCAGCGCTCGGGACAGCGGTATTGAGCAGTTCTTC.

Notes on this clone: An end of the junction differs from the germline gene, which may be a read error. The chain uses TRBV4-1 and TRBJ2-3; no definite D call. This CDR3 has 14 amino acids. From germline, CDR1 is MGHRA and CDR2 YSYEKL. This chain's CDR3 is CASSPVHSTDTQYF. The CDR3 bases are TGCGCCAGCAGCCCAGTCCATAGCACAGATACACAGTATTTT.

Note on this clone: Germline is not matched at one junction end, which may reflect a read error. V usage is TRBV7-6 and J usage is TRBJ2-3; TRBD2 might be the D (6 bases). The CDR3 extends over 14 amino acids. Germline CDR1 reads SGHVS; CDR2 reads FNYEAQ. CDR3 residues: CASSVAVGTDTQYF. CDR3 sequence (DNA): TGTGCCAGCAGCGTAGCGGTTGGCACAGATACGCAGTATTTT.

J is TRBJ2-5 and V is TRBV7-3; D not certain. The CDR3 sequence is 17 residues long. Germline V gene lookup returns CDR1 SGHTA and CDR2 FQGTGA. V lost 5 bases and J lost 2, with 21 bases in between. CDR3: CASSPAPLPGGQETQYF. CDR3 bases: TGTGCCAGCAGCCCAGCCCCGCTACCCGGTGGGCAAGAGACCCAGTACTTC.